Following are 10 T cell receptor beta chains from one sample sequenced in a study of shared clonotypes between healthy human individuals. TCRdb's copy holds only in-frame clones and misses some; the assay was immunoSEQ multiplex PCR. The sample holds over a million clones, roughly 96% seen once. Source material: naive CD4+ T cells sorted from blood. Regarding subset: CD45RA+ positively selected. These receptors were taken from a young man in good health.

The V call is TRBV5-1, the J call TRBJ2-6; D may be TRBD1 (6 bases). The CDR3 sequence is 18 residues long. Trimming removed 0 bases at V and 2 bases at J, with 15 bases between. Germline V CDR1 and CDR2: SGHRS, YFSETQ. CDR3 amino acids: CASSLALGPGAGANVLTF. The CDR3 DNA is TGCGCCAGCAGCTTGGCCTTAGGGCCAGGGGCTGGGGCCAACGTCCTGACTTTC.

The rearrangement links TRBV7-9 to TRBJ2-5; 7 bases align to TRBD2. The V gene's germline CDR1 is SEHNR and CDR2 FQNEAQ (reference sequence). CDR3 length: 15 amino acids. Trimming took 5 bases from V and 0 from J; bases not matched to a gene: 6. The chain's CDR3 is CASSRQLAHQETQYF. In nucleotides, the CDR3 is TGTGCCAGCAGCCGCCAACTAGCGCACCAAGAGACCCAGTACTTC.

The chain employs TRBV28 and TRBJ2-5; perhaps TRBD1 as D (5 bases). This CDR3 contains 13 residues. CDR1 MDHEN and CDR2 SYDVKM come from the germline V gene. V lost 3 bases, J lost 4 bases, and 9 bases lay in between. For the CDR3, the DNA is TGTGCCAGCAGTTTGCAGGGTACAGAGACCCAGTACTTC. Residues: CASSLQGTETQYF.

The V and J genes are TRBV6-5 and TRBJ1-5, with 9 positions matching TRBD1. V was pared by 6 bases and J by 3 bases, with 6 bases of the junction left unmatched. The germline gives CDR1 MNHEY, CDR2 SVGAGI. The CDR3 spans 15 residues. As DNA, the CDR3 is TGTGCCAGCAGCCAGGACAGGGGAAACAATCAGCCCCAGCATTTT. Its protein product is CASSQDRGNNQPQHF.

This sequence joins TRBV18 and TRBJ2-1; 8 bases map to TRBD1. The CDR3 loop spans 18 amino acids. V dropped 2 bases and J dropped 7; count of bases not matched to a gene: 16. Germline V CDR1 and CDR2: KGHSH, LQKENI. The CDR3: CASSPIFYRTGLGNEQFF. CDR3 coding DNA: TGTGCCAGCTCACCAATCTTTTACCGGACAGGGCTTGGGAATGAGCAGTTCTTC.

The chain uses TRBV28 and TRBJ1-2, with D possibly being TRBD1 (5 bases). This CDR3 region has 15 residues. V lost 5 bases to trimming and J lost 4 bases, with 17 bases between them. Germline values: CDR1 MDHEN, CDR2 SYDVKM. In DNA, the CDR3 is TGTGCCAGCAGTCCCACCTCAGGCAGGGCCTATGGCTACACCTTC. Encoded protein: CASSPTSGRAYGYTF.

The chain's CDR3 is CAISEQTSSKTQETQYF. The CDR3 coding sequence is TGTGCCATCAGTGAACAAACTAGCAGCAAAACCCAAGAGACCCAGTACTTC. This chain links TRBV10-3 with TRBJ2-5, with a tentative D call TRBD2 (6 bases). Germline loops: CDR1 ENHRY, CDR2 SYGVKD. V lost 3 bases, J lost 1 base, and 18 bases lay in between. The length of the CDR3 is 17 residues.

CDR3 sequence: CASSFGRNSYNEQFF. DNA for the CDR3: TGTGCCAGCAGCTTTGGCAGAAACTCCTACAATGAGCAGTTCTTC. This chain uses TRBV7-3 with TRBJ2-1; D is unresolved. The CDR3 has 15 residues. Germline assignment: CDR1 SGHTA and CDR2 FQGTGA. Trimming left V 3 bases short and J 0 bases short, with 9 bases between.

The chain has TRBV7-8 and TRBJ2-7; 13 bases line up with TRBD2. Germline CDR1 is SGHVS and CDR2 is FQNEAQ. This CDR3 spans 17 amino acids. Trimming cost V 5 bases and J 1 base; bases outside gene matches: 8. The CDR3 protein is CASSRGLAGVMSYEQYF. In DNA form, the CDR3 reads TGTGCCAGCAGCCGAGGACTAGCGGGGGTGATGTCCTACGAGCAGTACTTC.

The chain carries TRBV5-4 and TRBJ2-5; TRBD2 matches 15 bases. J was trimmed by 3 bases and V by 4 bases; bases with no gene match: 10. Germline V gene data show CDR1 as SGHNT and CDR2 as YYREEE (reference sequence). The CDR3 consists of 18 residues. DNA of the CDR3: TGTGCCAGCAGCAGGACTAGCGGGAGGGCCGTTTCAGAAGAGACCCAGTACTTC. Translation: CASSRTSGRAVSEETQYF. Variable domain in full (rest from reference TRBV5-4 and TRBJ2-5): ETGVTQSPTHLIKTRGQQVTLRCSSQSGHNTVSWYQQALGQGPQFIFQYYREEENGRGNFPPRFSGLQFPNYSSELNVNALELDDSALYLCASSRTSGRAVSEETQYFGPGTRLLVL.